This T cell receptor (beta chain) was identified in a study of early T cells in non-severe SARS-CoV-2 infection. Germline V gives CDR1 SGHTA, CDR2 FQGNSA. Germline trimming cut 5 bases from V and 3 bases from J; bases unmatched to any gene: 7. The CDR3 sequence is 15 residues long. TCRdb independently ran MiXCR on the 5' RACE reads; one entry per CDR3 protein. The top ten hold approximately 6.5% of the sample, which has approximately 19,000 distinct CDR3 sequences, around 5.7% seen once. This clonotype was found many times. The TCR comes from an adult who was a healthcare worker with PCR-confirmed SARS-CoV-2 infection or an uninfected control (not recorded which). V is TRBV7-2 and J is TRBJ2-7, with TRBD2 matching 10 bases. Sample: whole blood. In nucleotides, the CDR3 is TGTGCCAGCAGCGAACTAGCGGGGAGGGACTACGAGCAGTACTTC. It translates to CASSELAGRDYEQYF.